The clone carrying this T cell receptor (beta chain) was seen just once. The data are from a study of shared clonotypes between healthy human individuals. Background on the study: A couple of women and a few men aged 18 to 49 served as donors.

The assay was carried out at the deep level. TCRdb keeps only in-frame clones here, not all; method: immunoSEQ multiplex PCR. The data show about 1,800,000 clones, about 95% seen once. The V gene lost 0 bases and the J gene lost 1 base, with 19 bases spanning the gap. Looked up from germline, CDR1 is LGHNA and CDR2 is YNFKEQ. This CDR3 is 18 amino acids long. CD45RO negativity and positive selection for CCR7 defined naive CD8 cells, a population that excluded terminally differentiated effector memory CD45RA+ cells. This receptor was identified in a man between 18 and 35 years old in good health. V usage is TRBV4-2 and J usage is TRBJ2-7; no firm D call. The sample comprised naive CD8+ T cells sorted from blood. The CDR3 region has the DNA TGTGCCAGCAGCCAAGATAGGAGCACCTACTCATGGTCCTACGAGCAGTACTTC. Protein product: CASSQDRSTYSWSYEQYF.